This T cell receptor beta chain emerged from a study of early T cells in non-severe SARS-CoV-2 infection. The wider study: Sequencing of bulk RNA from unsorted whole blood was done, without chain pairing.

This clonotype was found a few times. Antigen: not known. Findings and limits, study-wide: Matching against VDJdb likely underestimated virus-specific expansions, favoring anti-spike CD8.

Germline assignment: CDR1 SEHNR and CDR2 FQNEAQ (reference sequence). The CDR3 is 19 residues long. V shed 5 bases, J shed 4 bases, and the junction held 18 bases outside the gene matches. The TCR library protocol attached unique molecular identifiers to the individual cDNA molecules. TCRdb used MiXCR to reprocess the 5' RACE reads, holding one entry per CDR3 protein. The sample has tens of thousands of distinct CDR3 sequences; around 7% are singletons. The source is an adult who was a healthcare worker with PCR-confirmed SARS-CoV-2 infection or an uninfected control (not recorded which). This rearrangement joins TRBV7-9 to TRBJ2-1, with 9 positions matching TRBD1. Sequences were obtained from whole blood. The CDR3 DNA reads as TGTGCCAGCAGCCCCTTCTCCCTGGAACCCGGGACAGGGTACAATGAGCAGTTCTTC. Its translation: CASSPFSLEPGTGYNEQFF.